Each of the 3 T cell receptor beta chains below was sequenced from the same sample in a study of identical twins. MiXCR was run by TCRdb on the 5' RACE reads, yielding one entry per CDR3 protein. Among nearly 650,000 distinct CDR3 sequences listed, just over 7% were seen once. The data also belong to a second study, concerning yellow fever vaccine responses in identical twins.

The sample was PBMCs. Receptors originate from a woman in her late teens or twenties in good health.

This clonotype was counted a few times. This rearrangement joins TRBV12-3 or TRBV12-4 to TRBJ1-1; TRBD1 matches at 9 bases. Trimming at V came to 3 bases and at J to 3 bases, leaving 11 bases not matched to a gene. This CDR3 contains 17 residues. In DNA, the CDR3 is TGTGCCAGCAGTTTTCACCAATGGGACAGGGCTGACACTGAAGCTTTCTTT. Its translation is CASSFHQWDRADTEAFF.

This clonotype has more than one count but fewer than ten. The chain has TRBV29-1 and TRBJ2-7, with 9 bases that match TRBD2. Germline values: CDR1 SQVTM, CDR2 ANQGSEA. This CDR3 contains 15 residues. V trimming: 7 bases; J trimming: 0 bases; junction bases outside the gene matches: 10. The CDR3 spells CSGFDSSGGSYEQYF. CDR3 sequence (DNA): TGCAGCGGATTCGATAGTAGCGGGGGCTCCTACGAGCAGTACTTC.

In this sample, this clonotype turned up a few times. The V call is TRBV15, the J call TRBJ2-3, with 9 positions matching TRBD2. V lost 1 base and J lost 4; bases outside the gene matches: 6. The CDR3 covers 16 residues. Germline V lookup: CDR1 LNHNV, CDR2 YYDKDF (reference sequence). CDR3: CATSRVSSGSPDTQYF. The CDR3 DNA follows: TGTGCCACCAGCAGAGTTAGTAGCGGGAGCCCAGATACGCAGTATTTT.